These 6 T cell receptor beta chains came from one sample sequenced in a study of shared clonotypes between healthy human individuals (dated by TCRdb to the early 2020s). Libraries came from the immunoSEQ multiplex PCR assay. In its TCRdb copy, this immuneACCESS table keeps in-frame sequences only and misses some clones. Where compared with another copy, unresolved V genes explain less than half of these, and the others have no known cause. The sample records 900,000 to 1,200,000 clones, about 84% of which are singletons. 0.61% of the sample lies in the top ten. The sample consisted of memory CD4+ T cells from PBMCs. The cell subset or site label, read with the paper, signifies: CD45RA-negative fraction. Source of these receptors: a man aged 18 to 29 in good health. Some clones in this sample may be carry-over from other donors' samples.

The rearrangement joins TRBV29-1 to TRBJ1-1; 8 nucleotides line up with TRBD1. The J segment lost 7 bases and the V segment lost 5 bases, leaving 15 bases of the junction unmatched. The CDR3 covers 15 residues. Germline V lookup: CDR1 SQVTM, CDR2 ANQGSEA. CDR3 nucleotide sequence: TGCAGCGTTCTTATTCACAGGGGGATAGGGGTTGAAGCTTTCTTT. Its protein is CSVLIHRGIGVEAFF.

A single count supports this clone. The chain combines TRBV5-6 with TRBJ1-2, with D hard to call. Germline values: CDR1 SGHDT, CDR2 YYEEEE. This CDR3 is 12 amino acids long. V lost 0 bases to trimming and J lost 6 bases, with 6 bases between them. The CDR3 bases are TGTGCCAGCAGCTTGGGTGGGCATGGCTACACCTTC. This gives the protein CASSLGGHGYTF.

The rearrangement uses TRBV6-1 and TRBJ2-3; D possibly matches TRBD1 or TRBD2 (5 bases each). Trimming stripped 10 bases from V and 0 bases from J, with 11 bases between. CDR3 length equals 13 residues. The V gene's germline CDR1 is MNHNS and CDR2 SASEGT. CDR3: CATRGGSTDTQYF. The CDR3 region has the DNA TGTGCCACCCGGGGCGGGAGCACAGATACGCAGTATTTT.

CDR3 nucleotide sequence: TGCGCCAGCAGCTGGGGTCCGGCAGGGGAGGATGGCTACACCTTC. It codes for CASSWGPAGEDGYTF. J is TRBJ1-2 and V is TRBV5-1; D may be TRBD1 (6 bases). This CDR3 region has 15 residues. Germline-derived CDR1 and CDR2 are SGHRS and YFSETQ. V was cut by 3 bases and J by 6 bases, with 18 bases left in between.

CDR3 nucleotide sequence: TGTGCCAGCAACTCGGGGGGCGCCGTGGACGAGCAGTACTTC. Protein product: CASNSGGAVDEQYF. The chain couples TRBV6-1 to TRBJ2-7; a weak D match, TRBD2 (7 bases). Trimming pared 7 bases from V and 5 bases from J, leaving 18 bases between. This CDR3 region has 14 residues. Germline CDR1 reads MNHNS; CDR2 reads SASEGT.

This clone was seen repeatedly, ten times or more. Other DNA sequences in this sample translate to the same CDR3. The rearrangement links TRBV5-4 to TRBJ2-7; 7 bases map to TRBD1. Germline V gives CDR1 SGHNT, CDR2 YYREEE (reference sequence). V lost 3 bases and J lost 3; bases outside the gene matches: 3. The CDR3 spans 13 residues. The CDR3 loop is CASSSRDSYEQYF. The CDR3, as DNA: TGTGCCAGCAGCTCCCGGGACAGCTACGAGCAGTACTTC.